These 8 T cell receptor beta chains were sequenced from one sample in a study of blood T cell repertoires in COVID-19. The repertoire was sequenced with immunoSEQ multiplex PCR; TCRdb's copy has only in-frame clones and lacks some. The sample carries under 75,000 clones, 80% recorded once. The sequencing input was peripheral blood. The receptors originated from a man between 65 and 79 years old who had recovered from COVID-19.

This clone occurred a few times. The rearrangement uses TRBV14 and TRBJ1-6; TRBD1 might be the D (5 bases). Per the germline V gene, CDR1 is SGHDN and CDR2 is FVKESK. V was trimmed by 4 bases and J by 9 bases, leaving 10 bases between them. This CDR3 is built from 13 residues. In DNA form, the CDR3 reads TGTGCCAGCAGCCCCCGGGGGGGTTCACCCCTCCACTTT. Its translation is CASSPRGGSPLHF.

This clone was seen once. The chain carries TRBV2 and TRBJ2-1, with D unresolved. The CDR3 has 11 residues. From germline, CDR1 is SNHLY and CDR2 FYNNEI. The V gene lost 4 bases and the J gene lost 9 bases, with 7 bases spanning the gap. The CDR3 coding sequence is TGTGCCAGCAGTGGGTTCGGTGAGCAGTTCTTC. It yields the protein CASSGFGEQFF.

J is TRBJ1-4 and V is TRBV5-1; no firm D call. The CDR3 consists of 15 residues. Trimming left V 3 bases short and J 0 bases short, with 9 bases between. Per germline, CDR1 SGHRS and CDR2 YFSETQ. The CDR3 loop reads CASSSLSTTNEKLFF. CDR3 sequence (DNA): TGCGCCAGCAGCTCGCTCAGTACAACTAATGAAAAACTGTTTTTT.

There are a few counts of this clone. This CDR3 reads CASSRNGGGLFF. CDR3 nucleotide sequence: TGCGCCAGCAGCCGGAACGGGGGGGGGCTGTTCTTC. This chain uses TRBV4-3 with TRBJ2-1; TRBD2 matches at 8 bases. The germline CDR1 and CDR2 sequences are LGHNA and YSLEER. The V gene end was trimmed by 4 bases and the J gene end by 15 bases; junction bases not matched to a gene: 8. This CDR3 has 12 amino acids.

The CDR3 reads CASNARPPRLYEQYF. For the CDR3, the DNA is TGTGCCAGCAATGCCAGGCCTCCGCGCCTTTACGAGCAGTACTTC. This chain connects TRBV27 to TRBJ2-7; D gene ambiguous. V was pared by 7 bases and J by 4 bases, with 20 bases between. Per the germline V gene, CDR1 is MNHEY and CDR2 is SMNVEV (reference sequence). The CDR3 is made up of 15 amino acids.

The chain joins TRBV7-2 to TRBJ1-1; D is unresolved. The V and J ends lost 7 bases and 6 bases respectively, with 21 bases between them. CDR3 length: 15 residues. From germline, CDR1 is SGHTA and CDR2 FQGNSA. CDR3 residues: CASNDHAPGEAEAFF. CDR3 nucleotide sequence: TGTGCCAGCAACGATCACGCCCCGGGTGAGGCTGAAGCTTTCTTT.

The CDR3 DNA is TGTGCCACCAGCAGAGAGCGGGACAGGGGGGGTTTGGGAGAGACCCAGTACTTC. It encodes CATSRERDRGGLGETQYF. The chain combines TRBV15 with TRBJ2-5; 11 nucleotides match TRBD1. CDR3 size: 18 residues. The V segment lost 0 bases and the J segment 4 bases; nucleotides outside the gene matches: 10. Germline loops: CDR1 LNHNV, CDR2 YYDKDF (reference sequence).

This chain uses TRBV7-3 with TRBJ1-1; no firm D call. This CDR3 region has 13 residues. V shed 2 bases and J shed 1 base, with 5 bases lying between them. CDR1 SGHTA and CDR2 FQGTGA come from the germline V gene. The DNA of the CDR3 is TGTGCCAGCAGCTTAGCAGAGAACACTGAAGCTTTCTTT. Translation gives CASSLAENTEAFF.